This entry lists 30 T cell receptor beta chains sequenced from one sample in a study of T-cell reconstitution after alpha-beta-depleted transplantation in children (dated by TCRdb to between 2015 and 2016). Library preparation used PCR. These reads were obtained on an Illumina HiSeq 2500. TCR library preparation used molecular barcoding, with unique molecular identifiers applied to normalize quantification of the TCRbeta repertoire. TCRdb passed the public sequencing reads through fastp at Q25 and MiXCR, retaining productive beta sequences. Identical CDR3 proteins give one entry, which carries the most common genes and DNA. This sample comprises about 460,000 distinct CDR3 sequences, under 12% of them detected only once. Roughly 2% of the sample is held by the ten biggest clonotypes. Sample treatment or condition, as interpreted from the label and publication: allogeneic hematopoietic cell transplantation with graft depleted of TCRalphabeta T cells and CD19 B cells.

The input for sequencing was PBMCs, taken before TCRalphabeta/CD19-depleted stem cell transplant. Source of these receptors: a child aged 2 to 9 with inherited bone marrow failure, due to receive a stem cell transplant.

This clonotype was detected ten times or more. This chain joins TRBV5-1 and TRBJ2-3; D remains ambiguous. Germline CDR1 reads SGHRS; CDR2 reads YFSETQ. Trimming stripped 4 bases from V and 2 bases from J, with 11 bases between. The CDR3 length is 14 residues. This CDR3 is CASSPNGHTDTQYF. CDR3 sequence (DNA): TGCGCCAGCAGCCCGAACGGGCACACAGATACGCAGTATTTT.

This rearrangement joins TRBV5-6 to TRBJ2-3; 8 nucleotides align to TRBD2. The CDR3 contains 15 residues. V shed 8 bases, J shed 5 bases, and the junction held 13 bases outside the gene matches. CDR1 and CDR2 from the germline V gene are SGHDT and YYEEEE. The CDR3 loop is CARSPAGGIGDTQYF. In DNA form, the CDR3 reads TGTGCCAGGAGCCCCGCGGGGGGAATTGGAGATACGCAGTATTTT.

This clonotype appeared many times. The rearrangement uses TRBV6-1 and TRBJ2-1; D gene uncertain. The CDR3 has 10 residues. V was trimmed by 2 bases and J by 12 bases, leaving 5 bases between them. Germline CDR1 is MNHNS and CDR2 is SASEGT. The CDR3 nucleotides are TGTGCCAGCAGTGAATCGGTGCAGTTCTTC. It specifies CASSESVQFF.

The V call is TRBV7-2, the J call TRBJ1-2; D may be TRBD1 (6 bases). Trimming took 1 base from V and 6 from J, leaving 15 bases between them. Looked up from germline, CDR1 is SGHTA and CDR2 is FQGNSA. This CDR3 is 15 amino acids long. CDR3 sequence (DNA): TGTGCCAGCAGCTTAGTCATGACAGGTGTCGATGGCTACACCTTC. Its translation is CASSLVMTGVDGYTF.

This clonotype was seen at least ten times. This chain links TRBV5-5 with TRBJ1-1, with 7 bases that match TRBD1. The CDR3 is made up of 15 amino acids. The germline V gene has CDR1 SGHKS and CDR2 YYEKEE (reference sequence). V dropped 4 bases and J dropped 2; count of bases not matched to a gene: 8. The CDR3 protein is CASSPRQGPNTEAFF. The DNA for the CDR3 is TGTGCCAGCAGCCCCCGACAGGGACCCAACACTGAAGCTTTCTTT.

This clonotype has at least ten counts. The rearrangement uses TRBV7-9 and TRBJ2-1; 7 bases are shared with TRBD2. The V and J ends lost 4 bases and 0 bases, in that order; junction bases with no gene match: 9. This CDR3 has 17 amino acids. Germline V CDR1 and CDR2: SEHNR, FQNEAQ (reference sequence). DNA of the CDR3: TGTGCCAGCAGCTCAACTAGCCTAGCGGACTCCTACAATGAGCAGTTCTTC. It yields the protein CASSSTSLADSYNEQFF.

In its sample, this clonotype was seen a few times. This rearrangement joins TRBV20-1 to TRBJ2-1; TRBD1 might be the D (6 bases). Trimming removed 5 bases at V and 10 bases at J, with 21 bases between. The CDR3 runs 14 residues. CDR1 is DFQATT, CDR2 SNEGSKA, per germline (reference sequence). CDR3 sequence (DNA): TGCAGTGCTCAGATGTCGCAGGGGAGAGGGGAGCAGTTCTTC. It yields the protein CSAQMSQGRGEQFF.

This clonotype was detected many times. The V gene is TRBV9, the J gene TRBJ2-3; TRBD2 aligns across 12 bases. The CDR3 runs 17 residues. CDR1 is SGDLS, CDR2 YYNGEE, per germline. V lost 0 bases and J lost 1; bases outside the gene matches: 3. This CDR3 reads CASSVDLAGGRTDTQYF. The DNA of the CDR3 is TGTGCCAGCAGCGTAGACCTAGCGGGAGGGCGCACAGATACGCAGTATTTT.

This clonotype came up many times. The genes are TRBV27 and TRBJ2-7; D uncertain. CDR3 size: 14 residues. V lost 2 bases and J lost 3, with 11 bases in between. The germline V gene has CDR1 MNHEY and CDR2 SMNVEV (reference sequence). This chain's CDR3 is CASSLAISRYEQYF. The DNA of the CDR3 is TGTGCCAGCAGTTTAGCCATTAGCCGCTACGAGCAGTACTTC.

This clonotype was detected ten times or more. The chain employs TRBV4-3 and TRBJ1-5; unclear D gene. Germline lookup yields CDR1 LGHNA and CDR2 YSLEER. The length of the CDR3 is 14 residues. Trimming left V 0 bases short and J 4 bases short, with 7 bases between. The CDR3 nucleotides read TGCGCCAGCAGCCAAGATCTTAGAAATCAGCCCCAGCATTTT. Its translation is CASSQDLRNQPQHF.

Remarks on this clonotype: This may be a read error: a much more frequent sequence differs by one nucleotide. This chain links TRBV28 with TRBJ1-5; tentatively, D is TRBD1 (5 bases). This CDR3 contains 16 residues. Germline values: CDR1 MDHEN, CDR2 SYDVKM. V lost 6 bases and J 3 bases, leaving 18 bases between the germline ends. CDR3 bases: TGTGCCAGCAGCGCTAACGGACATGTCCTCAATCAGCCCCAGCATTTT. Its protein is CASSANGHVLNQPQHF.

At least ten counts were recorded for this clonotype. This CDR3 reads CASSVLERAGGNEQFF. The CDR3 DNA is TGTGCCAGCAGCGTCCTGGAGAGAGCGGGGGGAAATGAGCAGTTCTTC. The chain has TRBV9 and TRBJ2-1, with 9 bases identical to TRBD2. This CDR3 comprises 16 residues. The V gene end was trimmed by 2 bases and the J gene end by 7 bases; junction bases not matched to a gene: 10. CDR1 is SGDLS and CDR2 is YYNGEE in the germline V gene.

This clonotype came up many times. The chain links TRBV5-1 to TRBJ2-1; 15 nucleotides line up with TRBD2. Germline V CDR1 and CDR2: SGHRS, YFSETQ. The CDR3 spans 16 residues. After removal of 5 bases from V and 9 bases from J, the junction contained 9 bases not matched to a gene. CDR3 bases: TGCGCCAGCAGGTCTCCGGGACTAGCGGGAGGTAGTGAGCAGTTCTTC. It specifies CASRSPGLAGGSEQFF.

This clonotype was counted many times. At one boundary the junction diverges from the germline segment, which might be a read error. V gene TRBV6-2 or TRBV6-3 combines with J gene TRBJ2-1; 10 bases are a match to TRBD2. The CDR3 loop spans 14 amino acids. Per the germline V gene, CDR1 is MNHEY and CDR2 is SVGEGT. The CDR3 is CASSQATSGPEQFF. CDR3 sequence (DNA): TGTGCTAGCAGTCAGGCGACTAGCGGGCCCGAGCAGTTCTTC.

The rearrangement joins TRBV3-1 to TRBJ2-1, with 9 bases aligning to TRBD2. The CDR3 sequence is 18 residues long. Germline loops: CDR1 LGHDT, CDR2 YNNKEL (reference sequence). Trimming removed 0 bases from V and 10 bases from J; junction bases left unmatched: 16. The CDR3 loop is CASSQDKVRLAAAKEQFF. In DNA, the CDR3 is TGTGCCAGCAGCCAAGATAAGGTGAGACTAGCGGCTGCGAAGGAGCAGTTCTTC.

The chain joins TRBV13 to TRBJ1-3; D unclear. The CDR3 is 14 residues long. Germline values: CDR1 PRHDT, CDR2 FYEKMQ (reference sequence). V lost 2 bases and J lost 4, with 9 bases in between. The DNA of the CDR3 is TGTGCCAGCAGCTTATCGAAGACCGGAAACACCATATATTTT. This encodes CASSLSKTGNTIYF.

This clonotype has a count of ten or more. The V and J genes are TRBV7-6 and TRBJ1-1, with TRBD1 matching 8 bases. Germline V gives CDR1 SGHVS, CDR2 FNYEAQ. The trim removed 5 bases at V and 6 bases at J, leaving 8 bases unmatched. The CDR3 consists of 14 residues. The CDR3 here is CASSLLSGGPEAFF. DNA for the CDR3: TGTGCCAGCAGCCTTCTCTCAGGGGGCCCTGAAGCTTTCTTT.

This clonotype was observed many times. The gene calls are TRBV6-1 and TRBJ2-4, with 7 bases that match TRBD1. Trimming at V came to 5 bases and at J to 1 base, leaving 5 bases not matched to a gene. This CDR3 is built from 15 residues. Germline CDR1 MNHNS, CDR2 SASEGT. CDR3 sequence (DNA): TGTGCCAGCAGTATTGCACAGGGGGCCAAAAACATTCAGTACTTC. The encoded protein is CASSIAQGAKNIQYF.

This clonotype has at least ten counts. This chain connects TRBV10-3 to TRBJ2-1; weak D call: TRBD2 (6 bases). Trimming stripped 3 bases from V and 5 bases from J, with 20 bases between. The CDR3 extends over 17 amino acids. CDR1 ENHRY and CDR2 SYGVKD come from the germline V gene. CDR3: CAISELIRTTPNNEQFF. The CDR3 DNA follows: TGTGCCATCAGTGAACTTATCCGGACTACGCCCAACAATGAGCAGTTCTTC.

The table lists this clonotype with many counts. The genes are TRBV29-1 and TRBJ2-5, with 7 bases lining up with TRBD2. The CDR3 loop spans 14 amino acids. Germline values: CDR1 SQVTM, CDR2 ANQGSEA. J lost 5 bases, V lost 6 bases, and 12 bases had no gene match. This CDR3 is CSVALLGGHETQYF. CDR3 sequence (DNA): TGCAGCGTCGCGTTACTGGGAGGGCACGAGACCCAGTACTTC.

The V call is TRBV15, the J call TRBJ2-7; either TRBD1 or TRBD2 may fit D (6 bases each). Trimming stripped 4 bases from V and 10 bases from J, with 11 bases between. CDR1 and CDR2 from the germline V gene are LNHNV and YYDKDF (reference sequence). The CDR3 is made up of 11 amino acids. CDR3 loop: CATSMGGDQYF. In DNA, the CDR3 is TGTGCCACCAGCATGGGGGGCGACCAGTACTTC.

This clonotype was seen more than once but under ten times. The chain joins TRBV18 to TRBJ2-7; D is uncertain. The CDR3 covers 15 residues. Trimming pared 1 base from V and 4 bases from J, leaving 14 bases between. The germline V gene encodes CDR1 KGHSH and CDR2 LQKENI. The CDR3 nucleotides read TGTGCCAGCTCACCACGGAGTGGGGTGGGTTACGAGCAGTACTTC. Protein sequence: CASSPRSGVGYEQYF.

Ten or more counts support this clonotype. This CDR3 is CASSPGQGAYGYTF. The CDR3, as DNA: TGTGCCAGCAGCCCGGGACAGGGGGCGTATGGCTACACCTTC. V and J are TRBV7-4 and TRBJ1-2; 12 bases line up with TRBD1. The V and J ends lost 5 bases and 5 bases, in that order; junction bases with no gene match: 3. CDR3 size: 14 residues. In germline, CDR1 is SGHVT, CDR2 SQSDAQ.

This clonotype was counted many times. This chain joins TRBV6-5 and TRBJ1-2, with TRBD1 as a possible D gene (5 bases). Trimming took 5 bases from V and 2 from J, leaving 18 bases between them. The CDR3 runs 16 residues. Per the germline V gene, CDR1 is MNHEY and CDR2 is SVGAGI. The CDR3 here is CASSQGRWGLNYGYTF. The CDR3 DNA reads as TGTGCCAGCAGTCAGGGACGTTGGGGCCTCAACTATGGCTACACCTTC.

Worth noting for this clonotype: A read error is likely, as this CDR3 ends without the conserved phenylalanine or tryptophan. The chain couples TRBV7-2 to TRBJ2-3; D remains unclear. Trimming removed 5 bases at V and 5 bases at J, with 17 bases between. Germline-derived CDR1 and CDR2 are SGHTA and FQGNSA. The CDR3 sequence is 15 residues long. The chain's CDR3 is CASSPHITGLDTQYS. The DNA of the CDR3 is TGTGCCAGCAGCCCCCACATTACCGGCCTAGATACGCAGTATTCT.

This clonotype has a count of ten or more. The V gene is TRBV7-9, the J gene TRBJ2-1, with 8 bases that match TRBD2. This CDR3 region has 15 residues. V lost 5 bases, J lost 5 bases, and 8 bases stayed unmatched. The V gene's germline CDR1 is SEHNR and CDR2 FQNEAQ (reference sequence). Written as DNA, the CDR3 is TGTGCCAGCAGCCTAAGTGGTAGCGGGGACAATGAGCAGTTCTTC. It specifies CASSLSGSGDNEQFF.

The chain joins TRBV20-1 to TRBJ2-1; possibly TRBD1 or TRBD2 for D (5 bases each). The CDR3 is made up of 16 amino acids. CDR1 and CDR2 from the germline V gene are DFQATT and SNEGSKA (reference sequence). The V end lost 3 bases, the J end lost 2 bases, and 17 bases lay between the germline ends. CDR3: CSASFLPGRAYNEQFF. The CDR3 coding sequence is TGCAGTGCTAGTTTCTTACCGGGACGGGCCTACAATGAGCAGTTCTTC.

This clonotype has a handful of counts. The rearrangement links TRBV12-3 or TRBV12-4 to TRBJ1-2; maybe TRBD1 (5 bases). This CDR3 comprises 15 residues. Trimming pared 5 bases from V and 7 bases from J, leaving 20 bases between. Here the CDR3 reads CASSPRSQAETGYTF. The CDR3 DNA is TGTGCCAGCAGTCCCCGGTCACAGGCGGAGACTGGCTACACCTTC.

This clonotype was seen at least ten times. This chain joins TRBV9 and TRBJ1-2; weak D call: TRBD1 (5 bases). Germline CDR1 and CDR2: SGDLS and YYNGEE. V was clipped by 3 bases and J by 8 bases, with 11 bases between them. This CDR3 is built from 12 residues. As DNA, the CDR3 is TGTGCCAGCAGCGGGGGGGTCCGGGGCTACACCTTC. Its translation is CASSGGVRGYTF.

The chain combines TRBV6-5 with TRBJ2-1, with 12 nucleotides matching TRBD1. Per germline, CDR1 MNHEY and CDR2 SVGAGI. The CDR3 loop spans 16 amino acids. V gave up 2 bases and J gave up 9 bases; unmatched junction bases: 8. The CDR3 nucleotides read TGTGCCAGCAGTTACGCCCTGGGACAGGGGGCGAGTGAGCAGTTCTTC. Its protein is CASSYALGQGASEQFF.